The 17 T cell receptor beta chains below come from one sample, sequenced in a study of T cell changes during pregnancy in multiple sclerosis. Libraries were prepared by immunoSEQ multiplex PCR; TCRdb keeps only in-frame clonotypes and omits some of them. The data show tens of thousands of clones, 93% seen once. Sequencing was performed on peripheral blood, taken after pregnancy. These receptors were taken from a female donor with multiple sclerosis, enrolled in a pregnancy study.

V usage is TRBV13 and J usage is TRBJ1-5, with D possibly being TRBD1 (5 bases). This CDR3 has 12 amino acids. CDR1 and CDR2 from the germline V gene are PRHDT and FYEKMQ (reference sequence). V was pared by 5 bases and J by 4 bases, with 6 bases between. This CDR3 is CASSAGNQPQHF. For the CDR3, the DNA is TGTGCCAGCAGCGCAGGGAATCAGCCCCAGCATTTT.

The chain employs TRBV10-3 and TRBJ2-7, with D uncertain. CDR3 length: 11 amino acids. V was trimmed by 3 bases and J by 3 bases, leaving 3 bases between them. In germline, CDR1 is ENHRY, CDR2 SYGVKD. CDR3 DNA: TGTGCCATCAGTGATATCTACGAGCAGTACTTC. Its translation: CAISDIYEQYF.

This chain links TRBV19 with TRBJ2-3; tentative D call: TRBD1 (6 bases). With 0 bases removed from V and 6 bases from J, the gap between germline ends came to 19 bases. Germline assignment: CDR1 LNHDA and CDR2 SQIVND (reference sequence). This CDR3 contains 17 residues. The CDR3 reads CASSIDGGSSPWDTQYF. The CDR3 bases are TGTGCCAGTAGTATAGATGGGGGCTCCTCACCCTGGGATACGCAGTATTTT.

V gene TRBV2 combines with J gene TRBJ1-2; 7 bases agree with TRBD1. V shed 4 bases, J shed 2 bases, and the junction held 4 bases outside the gene matches. Germline CDR1 reads SNHLY; CDR2 reads FYNNEI. This CDR3 contains 14 residues. CDR3 loop: CASSAPGQNYGYTF. In nucleotides, the CDR3 is TGTGCCAGCAGTGCACCGGGACAGAACTATGGCTACACCTTC.

This chain joins TRBV5-5 and TRBJ2-3; 7 bases are shared with TRBD1. The germline V gene has CDR1 SGHKS and CDR2 YYEKEE (reference sequence). The V and J ends lost 2 bases and 2 bases, in that order; junction bases with no gene match: 5. CDR3 length equals 15 residues. CDR3 bases: TGTGCCAGCAGCTTCGGACAGGTACTCACAGATACGCAGTATTTT. This sequence encodes CASSFGQVLTDTQYF.

The V call is TRBV5-6, the J call TRBJ1-2; D is unresolved. The V end lost 4 bases, the J end lost 2 bases, and 15 bases lay between the germline ends. Germline CDR1 and CDR2: SGHDT and YYEEEE. There are 15 residues in the CDR3. As DNA, the CDR3 is TGTGCCAGCAGCCTAAACCGAGACACAAACTATGGCTACACCTTC. It specifies CASSLNRDTNYGYTF. Supplemented by reference TRBV5-6 and TRBJ1-2, the full variable domain reads DAGVTQSPTHLIKTRGQQVTLRCSPKSGHDTVSWYQQALGQGPQFIFQYYEEEERQRGNFPDRFSGHQFPNYSSELNVNALLLGDSALYLCASSLNRDTNYGYTFGSGTRLTVV.

The chain employs TRBV10-3 and TRBJ2-1; TRBD2 matches at 12 bases. This CDR3 region has 18 residues. V gave up 5 bases and J gave up 3 bases; unmatched junction bases: 11. The germline CDR1 and CDR2 sequences are ENHRY and SYGVKD. CDR3 region: CAISPGLAGMRVYNEQFF. The DNA for the CDR3 is TGTGCCATCAGTCCGGGACTAGCGGGTATGAGAGTCTACAATGAGCAGTTCTTC.

The J gene is TRBJ2-1, the V gene TRBV7-3; 11 positions agree with TRBD2. Trimming at V came to 5 bases and at J to 3 bases, leaving 9 bases not matched to a gene. The CDR3 is made up of 17 amino acids. Germline-derived CDR1 and CDR2 are SGHTA and FQGTGA. The CDR3 here is CASSATSGTSGYNEQFF. The CDR3 DNA sequence: TGTGCCAGCAGCGCGACTTCCGGGACTAGCGGCTACAATGAGCAGTTCTTC.

The chain joins TRBV10-3 to TRBJ2-7; D is possibly TRBD1 (5 bases). CDR3 length: 15 amino acids. The V gene lost 2 bases and the J gene lost 5 bases, with 16 bases spanning the gap. Looked up from germline, CDR1 is ENHRY and CDR2 is SYGVKD. In nucleotides, the CDR3 is TGTGCCATCAGTGAGGGACATTTGGGTCTACACGAGCAGTACTTC. Its protein product is CAISEGHLGLHEQYF.

The chain employs TRBV21-1 and TRBJ2-7; the listed D gene, TRBD2, was not tested against the DNA. TRBV21-1 is deemed a pseudogene. CDR3 length: 14 residues. This chain's CDR3 is CASSLSGSRDEQYF. In DNA, the CDR3 is TGTGCCAGCAGCCTCAGCGGGAGTCGGGACGAGCAGTACTTC.

V and J are TRBV9 and TRBJ1-3, with D perhaps TRBD1 (6 bases). The V end was cut by 2 bases, the J end by 4 bases, with 13 bases between. The germline CDR1 and CDR2 sequences are SGDLS and YYNGEE. The CDR3 covers 15 residues. CDR3 bases: TGTGCCAGCAGCGTGGCCGGGGGGCTAGGAAACACCATATATTTT. It yields the protein CASSVAGGLGNTIYF.

This sequence joins TRBV28 and TRBJ1-5, with a weak D call TRBD1 (6 bases). Trimming took off 2 bases at V and 1 base at J, with 9 bases between the two ends. The germline gives CDR1 MDHEN, CDR2 SYDVKM. This CDR3 has 15 amino acids. The CDR3 reads CASSLMGASNQPQHF. The CDR3 region has the DNA TGTGCCAGCAGTTTAATGGGGGCCAGCAATCAGCCCCAGCATTTT.

The CDR3 DNA reads as TGCAGCGTTGAAGATCCGTACTGGGAGGGCCGAGATGAGCAGTTCTTC. Amino acid sequence: CSVEDPYWEGRDEQFF. This chain joins TRBV29-1 and TRBJ2-1; 7 bases map to TRBD2. V lost 0 bases to trimming and J lost 8 bases; unmatched junction nucleotides: 13. CDR3 length: 16 residues. Germline-derived CDR1 and CDR2 are SQVTM and ANQGSEA.

This clone was seen once. The rearrangement joins TRBV28 to TRBJ2-5; D may be TRBD2 (6 bases). This CDR3 is 18 amino acids long. V shed 2 bases and J shed 5 bases, with 24 bases lying between them. Germline assignment: CDR1 MDHEN and CDR2 SYDVKM. CDR3 sequence: CASSLARQGGIVKETQYF. The CDR3 nucleotides read TGTGCCAGCAGTTTAGCACGGCAGGGAGGAATTGTCAAGGAGACCCAGTACTTC.

This chain connects TRBV19 to TRBJ2-2; 7 bases are shared with TRBD1. This CDR3 region has 13 residues. Trimming took 6 bases from V and 6 from J; bases not matched to a gene: 4. The V gene's germline CDR1 is LNHDA and CDR2 SQIVND (reference sequence). CDR3 loop: CASRKGAAGELFF. The DNA for the CDR3 is TGTGCCAGTAGAAAGGGGGCGGCCGGGGAGCTGTTTTTT.

This chain joins TRBV10-3 and TRBJ1-3, with TRBD1 matching 7 bases. Germline CDR1 ENHRY, CDR2 SYGVKD. The junction had 2 bases not matched to a gene; V was cut back by 6 bases and J by 3 bases. The CDR3 contains 13 residues. CDR3 coding DNA: TGTGCCATCAGCGGACAGGTTGGAAACACCATATATTTT. It encodes CAISGQVGNTIYF.

This clone was detected only once. V is TRBV18 and J is TRBJ1-2; D may be TRBD1 (5 bases). This CDR3 has 18 amino acids. V was cut by 5 bases and J by 1 base, with 23 bases left in between. Germline V gives CDR1 KGHSH, CDR2 LQKENI. The CDR3 spells CASSVQTTQVSDNYGYTF. CDR3 DNA sequence: TGTGCCAGCTCAGTCCAAACTACACAGGTGTCAGATAACTATGGCTACACCTTC.